This T cell receptor (beta chain) is drawn from a study of radiotherapy plus CTLA-4 blockade in lung cancer. Overall study context: Among all patients, roughly 19% showed objective responses, while about 34% had disease control.

General study findings and limits: Some TCR clones had been derived from tumors. These clones expanded in peripheral blood after radiotherapy plus ipilimumab.

Clones were sequenced by immunoSEQ multiplex PCR, and TCRdb holds only the in-frame ones, with some missing. Among around 100,000 clones, 65% to 85% were seen once, and the ten largest hold 2.8%. Comments on this clone: The target antigen is unknown.

This CDR3 is 16 amino acids long. The junction had 9 bases not matched to a gene; V was cut back by 2 bases and J by 6 bases. Germline CDR1 is SGHTA and CDR2 is FQGNSA. The input for sequencing was peripheral blood, taken from a patient treated with radiotherapy plus ipilimumab. The chain recombines TRBV7-2 with TRBJ2-1; 8 bases agree with TRBD2. This receptor was identified in a human donor with non-small cell lung cancer who had a partial response to radiotherapy plus ipilimumab. Some clones in this sample may be carry-over from other donors' samples. The CDR3 coding sequence is TGTGCCAGCAGCTTAATCGGTAGCGGGGCCTTCAATGAGCAGTTCTTC. Amino acid sequence: CASSLIGSGAFNEQFF.